This T cell receptor (beta chain) was observed in a study of blood T cells in healthy people across ages. This clonotype has only a few counts. The CDR3 is 13 residues long. J gave up 5 bases and V 6 bases, and 6 bases lay outside the gene matches. Looked up from germline, CDR1 is SGHDT and CDR2 is YYEEEE. RNA extraction gave at least 5 micrograms of total RNA per sample. With a J-beta primer mix and a sample-barcoded 5' primer, a second PCR ran roughly 6 to 11 cycles. TCRdb processed the 5' RACE reads anew with MiXCR; each CDR3 protein has one entry. The sample holds 270,000 or so distinct CDR3 sequences, 25% to 30% seen once.

Sequenced: blood. The sequence derives from a woman in her seventies in good health. The chain employs TRBV5-6 and TRBJ2-7, with TRBD1 identical over 9 bases. The CDR3 nucleotides read TGTGCCAGCAACACAGGGGGCGCGGACGAGCAGTACTTC. Translating gives CASNTGGADEQYF.